Reported below is one T cell receptor beta chain. Its cognate antigen is unknown. These data are taken from a study of CD4+ T cells in melanoma. Study-wide findings and caveats: A reported correlation linked neoantigen-specific CD4+ T cells to CD8+, macrophage and B cell function.

TCRdb keeps only in-frame clones here, not all; method: immunoSEQ multiplex PCR. The table records approximately 7,400 clones, roughly 51% of them present only once. This CDR3 has 12 amino acids. Trimming left V 7 bases short and J 2 bases short, with 12 bases between. CDR1 SQVTM and CDR2 ANQGSEA come from the germline V gene. Specimen: cells from a culture (not recorded whether cultured in vitro). The TCR originated in a human donor with melanoma. V gene TRBV29-1 combines with J gene TRBJ2-7; no clear D. The CDR3 loop reads CSASDPTYEQYF. CDR3 in DNA: TGCAGCGCCTCCGACCCGACCTACGAGCAGTACTTC.